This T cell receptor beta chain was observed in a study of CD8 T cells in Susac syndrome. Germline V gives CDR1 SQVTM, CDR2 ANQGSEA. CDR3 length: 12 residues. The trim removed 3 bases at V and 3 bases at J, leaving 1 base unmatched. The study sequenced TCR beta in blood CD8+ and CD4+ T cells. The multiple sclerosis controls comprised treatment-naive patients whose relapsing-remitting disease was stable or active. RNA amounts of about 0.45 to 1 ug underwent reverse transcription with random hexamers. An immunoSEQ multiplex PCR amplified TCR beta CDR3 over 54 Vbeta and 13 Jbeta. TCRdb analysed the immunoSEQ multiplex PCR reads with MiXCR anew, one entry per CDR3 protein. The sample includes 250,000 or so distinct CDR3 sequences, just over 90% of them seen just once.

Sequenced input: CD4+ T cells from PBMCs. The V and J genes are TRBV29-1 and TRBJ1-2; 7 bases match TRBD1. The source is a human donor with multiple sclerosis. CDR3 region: CSVEGTDYGYTF. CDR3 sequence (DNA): TGCAGCGTTGAGGGGACAGACTATGGCTACACCTTC.